These T cell receptor beta chains were read from a single sample in a study of T cells in Graves' hyperthyroidism and ophthalmopathy. TCRdb passed the multiplex PCR reads through MiXCR, listing each CDR3 protein once. Among about 640,000 distinct CDR3 sequences listed, less than 25% were seen once. The sequencing input was blood. These receptors all come from a man aged 25 to 40 with Graves' ophthalmopathy. Each CDR3 is given with its conserved first and last residue. A D gene is named only where the DNA matches it firmly. Size values are once, few and many counts, or a class for expanded clones, and some rows have none.

v_call	clone_size	cdr3_length	j_call	d_call	cdr3_aa
TRBV28	many	15	TRBJ2-5	.	CASSPETRGRETQYF
TRBV5-1	.	12	TRBJ2-5	.	CASGSRDTPLNF
TRBV28	few	12	TRBJ1-4	.	CASTAGKEKLFF
TRBV28	many	15	TRBJ1-5	TRBD1	CASSKGTDSNQPQHF
TRBV25-1	few	12	TRBJ2-3	.	CASSAGPDTQYF
TRBV20-1	.	11	TRBJ1-1	.	CSVRGPAEAFF
TRBV2	.	15	TRBJ2-1	.	CASSEGSEPYNEQFF
TRBV29-1	few	12	TRBJ2-5	.	CSVRHEQETQYF
TRBV7-9	many	18	TRBJ1-4	TRBD1	CASSAQTGAAAGNEKLFF
TRBV7-9	.	16	TRBJ2-2	TRBD2	CASSPGRGSGTGELFF
TRBV4-2	few	12	TRBJ1-4	TRBD1	CASKGQGALLFF
TRBV30	few	12	TRBJ2-1	.	CAWSVVGFEQFF
TRBV19	.	14	TRBJ2-1	TRBD1	CASSILGQGDEQFF
TRBV12-3/TRBV12-4	.	11	TRBJ2-1	TRBD2	CASSYGRGQFF
TRBV30	many	15	TRBJ2-1	.	CAWSPIWGLHNEQFF
TRBV12-3/TRBV12-4	few	13	TRBJ1-2	TRBD1	CASRQQGYYGYTF
TRBV28	few	14	TRBJ2-5	.	CASSRRGLVETQYF
TRBV6-1	few	14	TRBJ2-1	TRBD2	CASSKGIAGNEQFF
TRBV15	.	12	TRBJ1-1	.	CATSRDYTEAFF
TRBV11-2	few	19	TRBJ1-3	TRBD1	CASSSTRKTGPYSGNTIYF
TRBV2	.	15	TRBJ2-1	TRBD2	CATGRWTSGRNEQFF
TRBV29-1	few	14	TRBJ2-1	.	CSVEDPSSYNEQFF
TRBV29-1	.	12	TRBJ1-1	.	CSVETDSFEAFF
TRBV7-2	few	16	TRBJ2-5	.	CASSPLATTSRGTQYF
TRBV19	.	15	TRBJ2-7	.	CASFQGLSRVYEQYF
TRBV14	.	15	TRBJ1-2	.	CASSQDWSGNYGYTF
TRBV28	.	14	TRBJ2-3	.	CASSQGRDADTQYF
TRBV6-5	few	15	TRBJ1-5	.	CASSYSNSGLEPQHF
TRBV12-3/TRBV12-4	many	14	TRBJ2-1	.	CASSAPSSYNEQFF
TRBV13	.	14	TRBJ1-1	TRBD1	CASRLNYRGSDAFF
TRBV9	.	16	TRBJ2-1	TRBD2	CASSVLAGGAYNEQFF
TRBV5-1	once	15	TRBJ2-2	.	CASTELASNTGELFF
TRBV28	many	16	TRBJ1-1	.	CASSLSPGRRNTEAFF
TRBV19	few	16	TRBJ1-5	TRBD1	CASSMPGQGAVQPQHF
TRBV19	few	12	TRBJ2-3	.	CASRKEPDTQYF
TRBV28	many	16	TRBJ2-7	.	CASSLPPGGLGYEQYF
TRBV30	many	15	TRBJ2-2	TRBD1	CAWSAGTGSTGELFF
TRBV6-5	.	14	TRBJ1-6	.	CASSYDSRDSPLHF
TRBV20-1	many	17	TRBJ2-3	TRBD2	CSASTSGRYLSTDTQYF
TRBV6-6	.	15	TRBJ1-3	.	CASSYDRPSGNTIYF